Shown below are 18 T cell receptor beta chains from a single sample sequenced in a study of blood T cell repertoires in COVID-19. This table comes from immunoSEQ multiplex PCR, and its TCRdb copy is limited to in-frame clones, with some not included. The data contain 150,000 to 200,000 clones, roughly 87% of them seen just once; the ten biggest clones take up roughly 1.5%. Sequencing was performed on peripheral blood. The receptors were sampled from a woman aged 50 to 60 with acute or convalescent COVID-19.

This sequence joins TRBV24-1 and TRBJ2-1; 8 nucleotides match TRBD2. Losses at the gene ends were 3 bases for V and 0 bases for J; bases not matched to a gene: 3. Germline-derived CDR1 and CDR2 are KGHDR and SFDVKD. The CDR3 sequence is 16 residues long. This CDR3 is CATSDLSGISYNEQFF. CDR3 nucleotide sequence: TGTGCCACCAGTGATCTTAGCGGGATCTCCTACAATGAGCAGTTCTTC.

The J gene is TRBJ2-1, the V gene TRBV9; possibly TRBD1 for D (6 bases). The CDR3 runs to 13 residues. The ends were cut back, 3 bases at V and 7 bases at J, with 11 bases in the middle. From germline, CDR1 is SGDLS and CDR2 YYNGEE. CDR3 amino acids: CASSDRVENEQFF. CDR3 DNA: TGTGCCAGCAGCGACAGGGTCGAAAATGAGCAGTTCTTC.

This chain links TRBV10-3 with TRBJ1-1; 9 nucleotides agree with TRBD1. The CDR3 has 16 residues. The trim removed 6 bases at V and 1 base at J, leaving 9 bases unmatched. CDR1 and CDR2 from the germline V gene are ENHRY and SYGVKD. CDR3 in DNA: TGTGCCATCAGCTCTACACCGGACAGGGGGAACACTGAAGCTTTCTTT. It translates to CAISSTPDRGNTEAFF.

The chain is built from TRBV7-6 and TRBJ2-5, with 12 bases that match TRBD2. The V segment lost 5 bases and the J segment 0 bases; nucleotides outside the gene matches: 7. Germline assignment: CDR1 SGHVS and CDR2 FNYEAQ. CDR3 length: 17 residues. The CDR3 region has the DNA TGTGCCAGCAGCCCAAAACGACTAGCGGGGGACCAAGAGACCCAGTACTTC. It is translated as CASSPKRLAGDQETQYF.

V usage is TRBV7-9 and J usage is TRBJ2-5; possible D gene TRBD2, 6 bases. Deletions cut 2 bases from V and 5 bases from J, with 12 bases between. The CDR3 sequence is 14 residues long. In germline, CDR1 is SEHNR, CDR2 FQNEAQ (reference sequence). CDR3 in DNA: TGTGCCAGCAGCTTAACGACGGCGGGGGAGACCCAGTACTTC. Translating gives CASSLTTAGETQYF.

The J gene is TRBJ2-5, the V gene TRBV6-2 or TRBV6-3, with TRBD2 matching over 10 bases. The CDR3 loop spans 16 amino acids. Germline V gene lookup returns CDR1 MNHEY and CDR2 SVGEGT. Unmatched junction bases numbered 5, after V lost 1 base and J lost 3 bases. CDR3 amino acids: CASSYLGLATEETQYF. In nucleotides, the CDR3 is TGTGCCAGCAGTTACTTGGGACTAGCGACCGAAGAGACCCAGTACTTC.

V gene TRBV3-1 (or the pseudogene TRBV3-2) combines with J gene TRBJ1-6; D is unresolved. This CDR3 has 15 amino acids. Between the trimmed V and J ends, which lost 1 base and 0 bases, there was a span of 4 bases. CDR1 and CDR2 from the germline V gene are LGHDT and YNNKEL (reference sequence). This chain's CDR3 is CASSQVYSYNSPLHF. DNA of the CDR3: TGTGCCAGCAGCCAAGTCTACTCCTATAATTCACCCCTCCACTTT.

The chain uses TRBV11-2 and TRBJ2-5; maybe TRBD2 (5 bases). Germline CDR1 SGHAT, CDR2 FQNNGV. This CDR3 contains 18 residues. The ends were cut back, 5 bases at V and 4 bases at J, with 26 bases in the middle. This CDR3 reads CASSLHPLGGESGETQYF. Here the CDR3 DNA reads TGTGCCAGCAGCCTACACCCGCTAGGAGGTGAATCAGGAGAGACCCAGTACTTC.

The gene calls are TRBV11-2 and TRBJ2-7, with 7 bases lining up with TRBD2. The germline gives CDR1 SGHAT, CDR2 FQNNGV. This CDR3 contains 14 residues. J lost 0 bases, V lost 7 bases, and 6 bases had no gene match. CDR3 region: CASTWGGSSYEQYF. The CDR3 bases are TGTGCCAGCACCTGGGGGGGAAGCTCCTACGAGCAGTACTTC.

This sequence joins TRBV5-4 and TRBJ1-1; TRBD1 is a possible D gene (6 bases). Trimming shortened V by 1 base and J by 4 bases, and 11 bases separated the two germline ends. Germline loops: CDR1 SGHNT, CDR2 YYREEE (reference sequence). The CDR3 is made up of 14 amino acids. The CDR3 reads CASSLTGLSTEAFF. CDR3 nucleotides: TGTGCCAGCAGCTTGACAGGGTTGAGCACTGAAGCTTTCTTT.

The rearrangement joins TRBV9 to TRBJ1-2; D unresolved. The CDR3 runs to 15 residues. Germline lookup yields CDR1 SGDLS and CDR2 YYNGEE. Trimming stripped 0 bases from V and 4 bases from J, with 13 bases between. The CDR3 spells CASSVDSGSPYGYTF. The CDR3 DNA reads TGTGCCAGCAGCGTAGATTCAGGATCCCCCTATGGCTACACCTTC.

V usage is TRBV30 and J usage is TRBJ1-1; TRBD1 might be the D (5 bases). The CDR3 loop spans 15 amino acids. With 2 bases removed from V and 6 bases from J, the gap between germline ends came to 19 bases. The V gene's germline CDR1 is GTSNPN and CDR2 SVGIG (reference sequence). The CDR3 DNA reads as TGTGCCTGGAGTCAGTCCAGATACAGGCGCCCTGAAGCTTTCTTT. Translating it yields CAWSQSRYRRPEAFF.

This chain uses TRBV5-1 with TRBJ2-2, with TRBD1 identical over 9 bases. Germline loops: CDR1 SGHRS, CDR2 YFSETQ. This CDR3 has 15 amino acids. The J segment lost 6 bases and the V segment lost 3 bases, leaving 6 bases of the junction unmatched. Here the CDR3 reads CASSWGTGLAGELFF. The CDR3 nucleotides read TGCGCCAGCAGCTGGGGGACAGGGTTGGCCGGGGAGCTGTTTTTT.

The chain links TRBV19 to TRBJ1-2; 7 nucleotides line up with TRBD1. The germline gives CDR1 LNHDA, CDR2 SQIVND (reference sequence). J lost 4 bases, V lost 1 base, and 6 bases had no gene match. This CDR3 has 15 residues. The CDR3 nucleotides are TGTGCCAGTAGTATAGTAGAGGGGACAGTCTATGGCTACACCTTC. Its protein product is CASSIVEGTVYGYTF.

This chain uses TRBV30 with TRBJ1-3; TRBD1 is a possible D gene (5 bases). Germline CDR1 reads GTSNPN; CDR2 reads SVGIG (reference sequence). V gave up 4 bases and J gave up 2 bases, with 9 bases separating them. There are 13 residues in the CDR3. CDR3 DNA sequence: TGTGCCTGGACCCAGGGAACTGGAAACACCATATATTTT. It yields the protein CAWTQGTGNTIYF.

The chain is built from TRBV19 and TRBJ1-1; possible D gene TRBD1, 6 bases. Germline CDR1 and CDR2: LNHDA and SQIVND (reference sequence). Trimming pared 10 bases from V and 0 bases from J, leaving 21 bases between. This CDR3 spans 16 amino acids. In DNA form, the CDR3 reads TGTGCCACCACACACTTAGACAGGATTATGAACACTGAAGCTTTCTTT. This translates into CATTHLDRIMNTEAFF.

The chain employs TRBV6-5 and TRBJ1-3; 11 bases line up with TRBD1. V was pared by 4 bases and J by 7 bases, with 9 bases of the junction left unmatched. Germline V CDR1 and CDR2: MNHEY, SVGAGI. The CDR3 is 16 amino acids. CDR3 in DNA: TGTGCCAGCAGTTCAAGCCGGGACAGGGGGTGGAACACCATATATTTT. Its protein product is CASSSSRDRGWNTIYF.

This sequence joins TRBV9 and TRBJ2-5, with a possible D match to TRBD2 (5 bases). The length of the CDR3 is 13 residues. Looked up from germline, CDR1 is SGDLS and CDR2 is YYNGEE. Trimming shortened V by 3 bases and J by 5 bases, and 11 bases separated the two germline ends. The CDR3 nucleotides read TGTGCCAGCAGCGGACTATTAAGGGAGACCCAGTACTTC. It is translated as CASSGLLRETQYF.